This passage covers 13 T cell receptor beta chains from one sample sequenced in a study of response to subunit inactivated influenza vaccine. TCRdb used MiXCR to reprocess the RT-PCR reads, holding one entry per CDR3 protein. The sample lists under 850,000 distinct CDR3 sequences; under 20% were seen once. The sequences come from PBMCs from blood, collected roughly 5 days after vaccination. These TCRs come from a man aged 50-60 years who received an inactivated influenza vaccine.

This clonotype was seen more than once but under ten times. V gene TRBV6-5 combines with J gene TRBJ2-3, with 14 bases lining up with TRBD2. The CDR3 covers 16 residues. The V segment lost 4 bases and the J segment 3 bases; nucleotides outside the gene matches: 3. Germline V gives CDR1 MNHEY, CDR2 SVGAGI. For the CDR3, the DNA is TGTGCCAGCAGTTCTGGGACTAGCGGGAGTACAGATACGCAGTATTTT. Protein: CASSSGTSGSTDTQYF.

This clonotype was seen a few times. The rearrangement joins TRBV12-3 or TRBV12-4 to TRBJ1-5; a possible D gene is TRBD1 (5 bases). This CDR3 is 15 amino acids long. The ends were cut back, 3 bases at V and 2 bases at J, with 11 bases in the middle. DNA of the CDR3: TGTGCCAGCAGTTTTGGGACTAACGGCAATCAGCCCCAGCATTTT. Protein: CASSFGTNGNQPQHF.

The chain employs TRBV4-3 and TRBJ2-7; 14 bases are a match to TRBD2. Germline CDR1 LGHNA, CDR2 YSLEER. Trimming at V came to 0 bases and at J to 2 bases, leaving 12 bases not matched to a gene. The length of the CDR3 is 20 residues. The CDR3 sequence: CASSQEGRGLAGARTYEQYF. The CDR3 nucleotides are TGCGCCAGCAGCCAAGAGGGTAGGGGACTAGCGGGGGCGAGAACCTACGAGCAGTACTTC.

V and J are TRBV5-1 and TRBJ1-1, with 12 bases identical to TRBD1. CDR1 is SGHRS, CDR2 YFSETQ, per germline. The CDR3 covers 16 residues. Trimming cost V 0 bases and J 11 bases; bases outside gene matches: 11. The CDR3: CASSLDGTGQGADAFF. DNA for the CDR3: TGCGCCAGCAGCTTGGACGGGACGGGACAGGGGGCAGATGCTTTCTTT.

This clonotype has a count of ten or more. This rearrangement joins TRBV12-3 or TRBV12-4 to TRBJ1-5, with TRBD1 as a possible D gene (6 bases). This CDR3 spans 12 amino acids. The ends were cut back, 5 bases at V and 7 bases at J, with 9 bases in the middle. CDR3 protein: CASSRGNQPQHF. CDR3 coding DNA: TGTGCCAGCAGTAGGGGGAACCAGCCCCAGCATTTT.

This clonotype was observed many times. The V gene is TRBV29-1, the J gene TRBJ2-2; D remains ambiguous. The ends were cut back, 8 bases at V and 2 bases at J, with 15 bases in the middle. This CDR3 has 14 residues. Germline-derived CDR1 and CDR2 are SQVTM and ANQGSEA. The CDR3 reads CSTKETFNTGELFF. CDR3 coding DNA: TGCAGCACTAAGGAGACATTTAACACCGGGGAGCTGTTTTTT.

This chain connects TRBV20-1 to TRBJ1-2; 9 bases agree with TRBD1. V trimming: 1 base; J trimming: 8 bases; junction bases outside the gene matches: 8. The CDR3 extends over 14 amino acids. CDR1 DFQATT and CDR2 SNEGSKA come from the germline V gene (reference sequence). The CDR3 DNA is TGCAGTGCTAGAGTGAGGGACAGGGTCCGAGGCTACACCTTC. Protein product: CSARVRDRVRGYTF.

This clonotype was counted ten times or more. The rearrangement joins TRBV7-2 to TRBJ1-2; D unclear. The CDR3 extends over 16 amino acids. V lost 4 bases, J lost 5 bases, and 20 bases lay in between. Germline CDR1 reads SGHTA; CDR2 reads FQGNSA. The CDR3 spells CASSSLFGVGDYGYTF. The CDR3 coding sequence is TGTGCCAGCAGCTCCCTCTTCGGGGTCGGGGATTATGGCTACACCTTC. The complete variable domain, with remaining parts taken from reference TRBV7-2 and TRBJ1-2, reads GAGVSQSPSNKVTEKGKDVELRCDPISGHTALYWYRQSLGQGLEFLIYFQGNSAPDKSGLPSDRFSAERTGGSVSTLTIQRTQQEDSAVYLCASSSLFGVGDYGYTFGSGTRLTVV.

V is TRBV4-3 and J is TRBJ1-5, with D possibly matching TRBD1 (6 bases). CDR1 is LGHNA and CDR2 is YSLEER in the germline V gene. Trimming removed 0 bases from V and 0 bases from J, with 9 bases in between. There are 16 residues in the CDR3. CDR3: CASSQEWDNSNQPQHF. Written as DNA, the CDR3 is TGCGCCAGCAGCCAAGAATGGGACAATAGCAATCAGCCCCAGCATTTT.

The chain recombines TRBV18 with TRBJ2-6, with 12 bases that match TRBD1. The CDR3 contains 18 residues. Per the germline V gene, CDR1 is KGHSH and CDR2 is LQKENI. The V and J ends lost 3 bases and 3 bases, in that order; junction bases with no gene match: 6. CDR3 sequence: CASSPRDRGLSGANVLTF. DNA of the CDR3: TGTGCCAGCTCACCTAGGGACAGGGGGCTAAGTGGGGCCAACGTCCTGACTTTC.

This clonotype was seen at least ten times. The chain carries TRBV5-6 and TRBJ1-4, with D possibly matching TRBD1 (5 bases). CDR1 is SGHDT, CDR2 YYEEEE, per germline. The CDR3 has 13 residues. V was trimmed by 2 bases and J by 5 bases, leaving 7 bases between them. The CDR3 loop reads CASSLAGNEKLFF. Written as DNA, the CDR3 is TGTGCCAGCAGCTTAGCAGGGAATGAAAAACTGTTTTTT.

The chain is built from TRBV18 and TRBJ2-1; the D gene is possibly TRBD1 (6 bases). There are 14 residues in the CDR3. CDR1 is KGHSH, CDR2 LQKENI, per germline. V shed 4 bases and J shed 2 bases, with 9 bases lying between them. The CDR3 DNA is TGTGCCAGCTCACAAGGACAGCCCTACAATGAGCAGTTCTTC. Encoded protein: CASSQGQPYNEQFF.

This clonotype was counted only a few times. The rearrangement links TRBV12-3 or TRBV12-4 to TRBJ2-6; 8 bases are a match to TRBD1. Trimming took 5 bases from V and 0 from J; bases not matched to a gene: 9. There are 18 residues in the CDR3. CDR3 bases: TGTGCCAGCAGTCACTGGACAGGGCCGGCCTCTGGGGCCAACGTCCTGACTTTC. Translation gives CASSHWTGPASGANVLTF.